The next 25 T cell receptor beta chains were all read from a single sample in a study of blood T cell repertoires in COVID-19. TCRdb's copy holds only in-frame clones and misses some; the assay was immunoSEQ multiplex PCR. The data show 200,000 to 250,000 clones, with around 82% seen just once and about 13% held by the top ten. Sequenced sample: peripheral blood. The receptors here all came from a human donor in a cohort sampled during active COVID-19.

This clone was observed a single time. The V call is TRBV28, the J call TRBJ2-3; D may be TRBD2 (5 bases). The CDR3 has 14 residues. Looked up from germline, CDR1 is MDHEN and CDR2 is SYDVKM. Trimming took 6 bases from V and 6 from J, leaving 16 bases between them. In nucleotides, the CDR3 is TGTGCCAGCAGAATACTGGGCCAGCGGGATACGCAGTATTTT. It translates to CASRILGQRDTQYF.

V usage is TRBV11-3 and J usage is TRBJ2-1; the match to TRBD2 covers 12 bases. CDR3 length equals 17 residues. Germline-derived CDR1 and CDR2 are SGHNT and YENEEA. Trimming removed 5 bases from V and 4 bases from J; junction bases left unmatched: 9. CDR3 sequence reads: CASSHRNGLAGYNEQFF. The DNA for the CDR3 is TGTGCCAGCAGCCACCGTAACGGACTAGCGGGGTACAATGAGCAGTTCTTC.

The rearrangement links TRBV30 to TRBJ1-3, with 8 positions matching TRBD1. Germline trimming cut 1 base from V and 2 bases from J; bases unmatched to any gene: 4. The CDR3 runs 15 residues. In germline, CDR1 is GTSNPN, CDR2 SVGIG (reference sequence). The CDR3 spells CAWSATGATGNTIYF. The CDR3 DNA sequence: TGTGCCTGGAGTGCGACAGGGGCAACTGGAAACACCATATATTTT.

This clone was detected a few times. The chain joins TRBV21-1 to TRBJ1-1; the DNA was not used to check the table's D call, TRBD1. TRBV21-1 is noted as a pseudogene. The CDR3 covers 19 residues. CDR3 amino acids: CASSKPVQGALMMNTEAFF. The CDR3, as DNA: TGTGCCAGCAGCAAACCGGTACAGGGGGCTTTAATGATGAACACTGAAGCTTTCTTT.

The V call is TRBV4-2, the J call TRBJ2-2, with a weak D call TRBD1 (6 bases). The germline CDR1 and CDR2 sequences are LGHNA and YNFKEQ. V lost 0 bases, J lost 1 base, and 12 bases lay in between. This CDR3 region has 17 residues. The CDR3 region is CASSQDDGGGNTGELFF. CDR3 coding DNA: TGTGCCAGCAGCCAAGATGATGGGGGCGGGAACACCGGGGAGCTGTTTTTT.

The V gene is TRBV5-6, the J gene TRBJ1-2, with 9 bases lining up with TRBD1. V shed 4 bases and J 2 bases; nucleotides not matched to a gene: 6. The germline V gene encodes CDR1 SGHDT and CDR2 YYEEEE. The CDR3 extends over 15 amino acids. CDR3 protein: CASSRRDRVNYGYTF. The CDR3 nucleotides read TGTGCCAGCAGCCGACGGGACAGGGTCAACTATGGCTACACCTTC.

The CDR3 coding sequence is TGCGCCAGCAGCTTGGAAGCGGGGAGGAGGTCCAGCTCTGGAAACACCATATATTTT. This gives the protein CASSLEAGRRSSSGNTIYF. The J gene is TRBJ1-3, the V gene TRBV5-1; D gene ambiguous. V shed 0 bases and J shed 0 bases, with 19 bases lying between them. The V gene's germline CDR1 is SGHRS and CDR2 YFSETQ. The CDR3 is 19 amino acids.

The chain joins TRBV7-3 to TRBJ2-3, with TRBD1 identical over 7 bases. V shed 2 bases, J shed 2 bases, and the junction held 4 bases outside the gene matches. Germline CDR1 is SGHTA and CDR2 is FQGTGA. The CDR3 is 15 residues long. CDR3 bases: TGTGCCAGCAGCTTACAGGGACAGTTCACAGATACGCAGTATTTT. Protein sequence: CASSLQGQFTDTQYF.

This chain links TRBV7-9 with TRBJ2-7, with 8 bases aligning to TRBD1. With 4 bases clipped from V and 3 bases from J, the junction kept 8 bases outside the gene matches. CDR1 and CDR2 (germline): SEHNR, FQNEAQ (reference sequence). This CDR3 is built from 15 residues. Written as DNA, the CDR3 is TGTGCCAGCAGCTCCAACGACAGGGGAGGCTACGAGCAGTACTTC. Protein product: CASSSNDRGGYEQYF.

CDR3 residues: CASRGARTGELFF. In nucleotides, the CDR3 is TGTGCCAGTAGGGGAGCCAGGACCGGGGAGCTGTTTTTT. The chain recombines TRBV19 with TRBJ2-2, with D perhaps TRBD2 (5 bases). The germline V gene encodes CDR1 LNHDA and CDR2 SQIVND (reference sequence). The CDR3 spans 13 residues. V shed 6 bases and J shed 5 bases, with 10 bases lying between them.

The chain combines TRBV21-1 with TRBJ2-3; TRBD2, the table's D call, was not compared with the DNA. TRBV21-1 is a pseudogene locus. This CDR3 comprises 18 residues. CDR3 sequence (DNA): TGTGCCAGCAGCAAACAAGTAGGGCGGGGGGTCCTCACAGATACGCAGTATTTT. This encodes CASSKQVGRGVLTDTQYF.

This clone has just a few counts. This rearrangement joins TRBV5-1 to TRBJ1-3; D is unresolved. Germline values: CDR1 SGHRS, CDR2 YFSETQ. V lost 4 bases, J lost 0 bases, and 11 bases lay in between. This CDR3 comprises 15 residues. The CDR3 loop is CASSTDGDSGNTIYF. CDR3 DNA: TGCGCCAGCAGCACCGACGGAGACTCTGGAAACACCATATATTTT.

The chain has TRBV27 and TRBJ2-3; 12 bases match TRBD2. Germline values: CDR1 MNHEY, CDR2 SMNVEV (reference sequence). The CDR3 is 18 residues long. The V and J ends lost 4 bases and 0 bases, in that order; junction bases with no gene match: 8. The CDR3: CASSSLAGGLDSTDTQYF. CDR3 coding DNA: TGTGCCAGCAGTTCTCTAGCGGGGGGGCTAGATAGCACAGATACGCAGTATTTT.

The V call is TRBV6-2 or TRBV6-3, the J call TRBJ1-1; possible D gene TRBD1, 6 bases. V shed 0 bases and J shed 0 bases, with 14 bases lying between them. Germline V lookup: CDR1 MNHEY, CDR2 SVGEGT. CDR3 length: 17 residues. The CDR3 here is CASSYSHVGTLNTEAFF. CDR3 coding DNA: TGTGCCAGCAGTTACTCCCATGTGGGGACACTGAACACTGAAGCTTTCTTT.

This clone has only one observation. In DNA, the CDR3 is TGTGCCAGCAGCTTGTTTTCAGGGGAGAACACTGAAGCTTTCTTT. Amino acid sequence: CASSLFSGENTEAFF. The rearrangement joins TRBV5-4 to TRBJ1-1, with D possibly TRBD1 on 6 matching bases. This CDR3 contains 15 residues. Germline V gene sequence: CDR1 SGHNT, CDR2 YYREEE (reference sequence). V was clipped by 1 base and J by 1 base, with 11 bases between them. Looking up the rest from reference TRBV5-4 and TRBJ1-1 gives the full variable domain: ETGVTQSPTHLIKTRGQQVTLRCSSQSGHNTVSWYQQALGQGPQFIFQYYREEENGRGNFPPRFSGLQFPNYSSELNVNALELDDSALYLCASSLFSGENTEAFFGQGTRLTVV.

This clone was picked up a small number of times. At one of its ends the junction is not consistent with the germline gene, which may arise from a read error. The chain employs TRBV7-7 and TRBJ2-7, with a possible D match to TRBD2 (6 bases). This CDR3 is 13 amino acids long. Per germline, CDR1 SSHAT and CDR2 FNYEAQ (reference sequence). The CDR3 nucleotides read TGTGCTAGCAGCTTAGGGGAGGTGAACGAGCAGTACTTC. Translated: CASSLGEVNEQYF.

The chain couples TRBV5-1 to TRBJ1-1, with 7 bases fitting TRBD1. Trimming took 4 bases from V and 0 from J; bases not matched to a gene: 3. CDR1 is SGHRS and CDR2 is YFSETQ in the germline V gene. This CDR3 has 14 amino acids. This chain's CDR3 is CASSVGQMNTEAFF. In DNA form, the CDR3 reads TGCGCCAGCAGCGTGGGACAGATGAACACTGAAGCTTTCTTT.

V usage is TRBV9 and J usage is TRBJ1-2; 10 bases are a match to TRBD1. This CDR3 contains 17 residues. The germline CDR1 and CDR2 sequences are SGDLS and YYNGEE. V was clipped by 4 bases and J by 4 bases; unmatched bases: 13. The DNA of the CDR3 is TGTGCCAGCAGCCCATTCTTGACAGGGGGCTCTCCCTATGGCTACACCTTC. Its protein product is CASSPFLTGGSPYGYTF.

A note on this clone: This specimen includes other DNA sequences encoding the same CDR3. The chain couples TRBV18 to TRBJ1-6; TRBD1 agrees at 8 bases. This CDR3 is 14 amino acids long. With V trimmed by 3 bases and J by 10 bases, 5 bases remained unmatched. The germline CDR1 and CDR2 sequences are KGHSH and LQKENI. The CDR3 protein is CASSPLDRDSPLHF. The CDR3, as DNA: TGTGCCAGCTCACCTTTGGACAGGGACTCACCCCTCCACTTT.

The chain joins TRBV28 to TRBJ2-1; 7 bases match TRBD1. V lost 8 bases, J lost 0 bases, and 1 base stayed unmatched. Germline-derived CDR1 and CDR2 are MDHEN and SYDVKM. The CDR3 has 13 amino acids. This CDR3 reads CASGDSSYNEQFF. The CDR3 nucleotides read TGTGCCAGCGGGGACAGCTCCTACAATGAGCAGTTCTTC. Looking up the rest from reference TRBV28 and TRBJ2-1 gives the full variable domain: DVKVTQSSRYLVKRTGEKVFLECVQDMDHENMFWYRQDPGLGLRLIYFSYDVKMKEKGDIPEGYSVSREKKERFSLILESASTNQTSMYLCASGDSSYNEQFFGPGTRLTVL.

The genes are TRBV2 and TRBJ1-5, with D possibly TRBD1 on 6 matching bases. V gave up 4 bases and J gave up 6 bases, with 16 bases separating them. Germline CDR1 SNHLY, CDR2 FYNNEI. This CDR3 spans 15 amino acids. CDR3: CASSVTGGPSQPQHF. DNA for the CDR3: TGTGCCAGCAGTGTGACGGGGGGGCCATCTCAGCCCCAGCATTTT.

The rearrangement joins TRBV19 to TRBJ1-1; 11 positions match TRBD1. The V gene end was trimmed by 5 bases and the J gene end by 1 base; junction bases not matched to a gene: 12. There are 18 residues in the CDR3. Germline CDR1 is LNHDA and CDR2 is SQIVND (reference sequence). The CDR3 here is CASSPRGQGGPSNTEAFF. The CDR3 DNA follows: TGTGCCAGTAGTCCCCGGGGACAGGGGGGCCCCTCGAACACTGAAGCTTTCTTT.

In its sample, this clone was seen once. The chain combines TRBV5-1 with TRBJ1-1; possible D gene TRBD1, 5 bases. Per germline, CDR1 SGHRS and CDR2 YFSETQ. The CDR3 has 15 amino acids. Trimming left V 3 bases short and J 2 bases short, with 14 bases between. The CDR3 region is CASSSAETENTEAFF. The CDR3 bases are TGCGCCAGCAGCTCCGCCGAGACAGAAAACACTGAAGCTTTCTTT.

This chain uses TRBV18 with TRBJ2-1; possible D gene TRBD2, 5 bases. V shed 6 bases and J shed 10 bases, with 10 bases lying between them. The CDR3 runs 11 residues. From germline, CDR1 is KGHSH and CDR2 LQKENI. CDR3 sequence reads: CASSPPGEQFF. Written as DNA, the CDR3 is TGTGCCAGCTCCCCTCCGGGAGAGCAGTTCTTC.

The chain uses TRBV24-1 and TRBJ2-2; 10 bases fit TRBD1. The CDR3 extends over 15 amino acids. The germline CDR1 and CDR2 sequences are KGHDR and SFDVKD. The ends lost 5 bases at V and 5 bases at J; junction bases unmatched: 4. The CDR3 DNA sequence: TGTGCCACCAGTGCCCCGGGACAGGGGACCGGGGAGCTGTTTTTT. Translated: CATSAPGQGTGELFF.